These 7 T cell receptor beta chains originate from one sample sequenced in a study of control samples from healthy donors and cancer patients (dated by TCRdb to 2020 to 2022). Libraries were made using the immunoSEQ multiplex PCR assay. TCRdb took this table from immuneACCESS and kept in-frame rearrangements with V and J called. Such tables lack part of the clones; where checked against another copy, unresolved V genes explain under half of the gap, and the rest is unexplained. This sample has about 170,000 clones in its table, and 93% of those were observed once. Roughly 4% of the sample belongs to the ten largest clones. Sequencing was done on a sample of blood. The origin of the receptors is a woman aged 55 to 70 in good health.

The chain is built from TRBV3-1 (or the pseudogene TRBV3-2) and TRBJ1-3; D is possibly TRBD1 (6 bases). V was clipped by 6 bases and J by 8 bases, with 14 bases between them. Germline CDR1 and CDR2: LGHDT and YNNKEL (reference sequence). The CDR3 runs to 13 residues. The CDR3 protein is CASRQGGMDTIYF. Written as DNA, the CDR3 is TGTGCCAGCAGACAGGGAGGGATGGACACCATATATTTT.

CDR3 sequence: CASSPQGRPYEQYF. Here the CDR3 DNA reads TGCGCCAGCAGCCCACAGGGGCGACCTTACGAGCAGTACTTC. The chain employs TRBV4-3 and TRBJ2-7, with 7 bases that match TRBD1. With 4 bases clipped from V and 4 bases from J, the junction kept 7 bases outside the gene matches. Germline CDR1 is LGHNA and CDR2 is YSLEER. The CDR3 is 14 amino acids.

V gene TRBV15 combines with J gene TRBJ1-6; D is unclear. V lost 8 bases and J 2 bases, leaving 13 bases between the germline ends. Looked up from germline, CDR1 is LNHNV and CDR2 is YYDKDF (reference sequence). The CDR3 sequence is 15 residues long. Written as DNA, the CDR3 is TGTGCCACCGCCCCTATGGGCCCCTATAATTCACCCCTCCACTTT. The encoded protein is CATAPMGPYNSPLHF.

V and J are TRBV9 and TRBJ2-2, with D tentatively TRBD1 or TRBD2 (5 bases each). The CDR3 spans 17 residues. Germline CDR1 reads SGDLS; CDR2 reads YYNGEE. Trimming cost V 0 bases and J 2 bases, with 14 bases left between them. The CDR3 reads CASSVGAGRLNTGELFF. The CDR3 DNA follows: TGTGCCAGCAGCGTAGGAGCAGGGAGACTTAACACCGGGGAGCTGTTTTTT.

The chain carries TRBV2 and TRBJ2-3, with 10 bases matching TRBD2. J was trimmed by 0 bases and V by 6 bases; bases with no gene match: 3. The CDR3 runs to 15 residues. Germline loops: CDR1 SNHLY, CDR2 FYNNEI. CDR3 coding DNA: TGTGCCAGCAGAAAACTAGCGGGGAGCACAGATACGCAGTATTTT. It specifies CASRKLAGSTDTQYF.

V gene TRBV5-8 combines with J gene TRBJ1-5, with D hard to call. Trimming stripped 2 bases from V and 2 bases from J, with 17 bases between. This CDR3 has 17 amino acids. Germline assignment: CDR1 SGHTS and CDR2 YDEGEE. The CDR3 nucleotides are TGTGCCAGCAGCTTCAATGGCCAGTCCGGGGGCAATCAGCCCCAGCATTTT. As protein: CASSFNGQSGGNQPQHF.

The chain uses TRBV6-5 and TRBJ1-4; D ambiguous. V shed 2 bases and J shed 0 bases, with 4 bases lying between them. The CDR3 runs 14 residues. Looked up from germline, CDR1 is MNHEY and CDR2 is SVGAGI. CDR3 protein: CASSYGSTNEKLFF. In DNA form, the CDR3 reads TGTGCCAGCAGTTACGGATCAACTAATGAAAAACTGTTTTTT.